The clone carrying this T cell receptor beta chain was found many times. This entry comes from a study of blood T cell repertoires in COVID-19. Study in general: Whether acute or convalescent, the COVID-19 samples came from the United States, Italy and Spain. PBMCs, B-cell-depleted T cells, or T cells were the source of the cDNA or gDNA that made up the material.

Study processing details: Estimated nucleated cell counts came from reference gene primer amplification. The repertoire was sequenced with immunoSEQ multiplex PCR; TCRdb's copy has only in-frame clones and lacks some. V and J calls and clone size are as listed in that table; D and trimming were resolved from the DNA. The table lists 140,000 or so clones, about 87% of them singletons. The CDR3 loop spans 16 amino acids. Germline-derived CDR1 and CDR2 are LGHNA and YSLEER. V lost 3 bases, J lost 5 bases, and 10 bases stayed unmatched. The genes are TRBV4-3 and TRBJ1-1, with 9 bases fitting TRBD1. This receptor was identified in a man in his forties or fifties who had recovered from COVID-19. The sample taken for sequencing was peripheral blood. CDR3 bases: TGCGCCAGCAGCCAGGCTCCGGGACAGGGAGGAACTGAAGCTTTCTTT. It encodes CASSQAPGQGGTEAFF.